Listed here is a single T cell receptor beta chain. This specimen comes from a study of T cell responses to AZD1222 COVID-19 vaccine. This CDR3 spans 17 amino acids. V dropped 4 bases and J dropped 0 bases, with 18 bases sitting between them. Looked up from germline, CDR1 is KGHSH and CDR2 is LQKENI. The method was immunoSEQ multiplex PCR; TCRdb's version includes in-frame clones alone and lacks a portion of them. The repertoire consists of more than 100,000 clones, with over 75% occurring once and the leading ten covering 7.5% to 8%. The material was peripheral blood, obtained on day 0 of AZD1222 vaccination. This sequence was found in an adult in good health. The chain is built from TRBV18 and TRBJ1-2; TRBD1 might be the D (6 bases). This chain's CDR3 is CASSLTKLGGPNYGYTF. The CDR3 DNA reads TGTGCCAGCTCACTTACGAAACTTGGGGGCCCTAACTATGGCTACACCTTC. Full variable domain (outside the CDR3, taken from reference TRBV18 and TRBJ1-2): NAGVMQNPRHLVRRRGQEARLRCSPMKGHSHVYWYRQLPEEGLKFMVYLQKENIIDESGMPKERFSAEFPKEGPSILRIQQVVRGDSAAYFCASSLTKLGGPNYGYTFGSGTRLTVV.